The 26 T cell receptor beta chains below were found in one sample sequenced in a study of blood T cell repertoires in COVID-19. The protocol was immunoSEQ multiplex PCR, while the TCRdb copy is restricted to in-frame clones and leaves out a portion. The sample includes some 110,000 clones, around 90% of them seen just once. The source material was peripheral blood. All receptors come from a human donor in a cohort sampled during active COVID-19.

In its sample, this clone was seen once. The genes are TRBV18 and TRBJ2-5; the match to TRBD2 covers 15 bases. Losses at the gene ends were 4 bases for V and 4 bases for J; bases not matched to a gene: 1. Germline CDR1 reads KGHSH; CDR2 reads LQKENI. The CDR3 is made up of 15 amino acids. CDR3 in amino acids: CASSLGLAGGETQYF. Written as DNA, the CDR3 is TGTGCCAGCTCACTGGGACTAGCGGGAGGAGAGACCCAGTACTTC. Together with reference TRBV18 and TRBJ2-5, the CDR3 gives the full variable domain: NAGVMQNPRHLVRRRGQEARLRCSPMKGHSHVYWYRQLPEEGLKFMVYLQKENIIDESGMPKERFSAEFPKEGPSILRIQQVVRGDSAAYFCASSLGLAGGETQYFGPGTRLLVL.

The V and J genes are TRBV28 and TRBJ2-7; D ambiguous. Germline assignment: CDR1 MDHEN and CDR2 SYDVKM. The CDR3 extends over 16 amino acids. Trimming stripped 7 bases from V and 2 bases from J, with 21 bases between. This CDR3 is CASTPSGSQPPYEQYF. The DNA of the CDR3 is TGTGCCAGCACTCCCTCGGGTTCCCAGCCCCCCTACGAGCAGTACTTC.

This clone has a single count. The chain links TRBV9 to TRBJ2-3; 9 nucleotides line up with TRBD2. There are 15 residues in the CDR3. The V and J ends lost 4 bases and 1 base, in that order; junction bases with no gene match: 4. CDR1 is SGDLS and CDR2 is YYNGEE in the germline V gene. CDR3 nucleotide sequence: TGTGCCAGCAGCCCGATAGCGGGAGGCACAGATACGCAGTATTTT. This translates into CASSPIAGGTDTQYF.

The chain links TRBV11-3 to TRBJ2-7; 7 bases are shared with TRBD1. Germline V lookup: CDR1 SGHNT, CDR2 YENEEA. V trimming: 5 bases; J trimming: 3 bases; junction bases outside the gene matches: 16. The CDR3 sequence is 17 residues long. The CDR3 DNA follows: TGTGCCAGCAGCGGAGAGATCACAGGGGCAACCAACTACGAGCAGTACTTC. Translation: CASSGEITGATNYEQYF.

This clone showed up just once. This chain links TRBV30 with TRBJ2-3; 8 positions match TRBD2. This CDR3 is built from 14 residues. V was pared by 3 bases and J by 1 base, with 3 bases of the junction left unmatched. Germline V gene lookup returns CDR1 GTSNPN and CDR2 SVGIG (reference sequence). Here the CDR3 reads CAWSPGGGTDTQYF. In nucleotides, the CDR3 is TGTGCCTGGAGCCCCGGGGGGGGCACAGATACGCAGTATTTT.

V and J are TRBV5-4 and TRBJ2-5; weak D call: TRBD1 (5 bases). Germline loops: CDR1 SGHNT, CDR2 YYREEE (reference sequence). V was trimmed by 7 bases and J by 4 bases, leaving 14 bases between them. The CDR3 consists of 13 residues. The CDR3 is CASGQGGRETQYF. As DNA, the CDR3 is TGTGCCAGCGGGCAGGGCGGTAGAGAGACCCAGTACTTC.

The CDR3 spells CASSIRPGTDLYEQYF. CDR3 DNA sequence: TGTGCCAGTAGTATTAGACCCGGGACAGACCTATACGAGCAGTACTTC. The gene calls are TRBV19 and TRBJ2-7; the match to TRBD1 covers 7 bases. Germline loops: CDR1 LNHDA, CDR2 SQIVND (reference sequence). There are 16 residues in the CDR3. V was pared by 3 bases and J by 4 bases, with 12 bases of the junction left unmatched.

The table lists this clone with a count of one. The CDR3 DNA is TGTGCCAGCAGAAGCTTAACAGGGCTATCCTATAATTCACCCCTCCACTTT. Amino acid sequence: CASRSLTGLSYNSPLHF. The chain uses TRBV27 and TRBJ1-6; perhaps TRBD1 as D (6 bases). CDR3 length equals 17 residues. CDR1 and CDR2 from the germline V gene are MNHEY and SMNVEV (reference sequence). V shed 6 bases and J shed 1 base, with 16 bases lying between them.

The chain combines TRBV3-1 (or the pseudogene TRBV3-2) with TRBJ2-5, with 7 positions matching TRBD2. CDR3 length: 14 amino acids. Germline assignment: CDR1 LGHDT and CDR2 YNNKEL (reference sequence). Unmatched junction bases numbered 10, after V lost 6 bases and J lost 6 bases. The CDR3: CASSLTSSKKTQYF. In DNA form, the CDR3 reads TGTGCCAGCAGTCTGACTAGCTCTAAAAAGACCCAGTACTTC.

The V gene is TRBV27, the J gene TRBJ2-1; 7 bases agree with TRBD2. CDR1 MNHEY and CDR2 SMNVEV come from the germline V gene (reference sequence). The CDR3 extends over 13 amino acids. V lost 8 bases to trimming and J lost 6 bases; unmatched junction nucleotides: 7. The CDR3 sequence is CASSSPGGNEQFF. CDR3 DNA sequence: TGTGCCAGCTCTTCTCCGGGGGGCAATGAGCAGTTCTTC.

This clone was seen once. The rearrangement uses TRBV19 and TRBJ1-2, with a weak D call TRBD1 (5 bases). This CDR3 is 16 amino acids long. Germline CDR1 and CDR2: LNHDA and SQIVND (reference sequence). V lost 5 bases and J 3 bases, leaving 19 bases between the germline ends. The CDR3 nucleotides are TGTGCCAGTAGTCCCTCCGGGACGCCGGGGGACTATGGCTACACCTTC. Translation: CASSPSGTPGDYGYTF.

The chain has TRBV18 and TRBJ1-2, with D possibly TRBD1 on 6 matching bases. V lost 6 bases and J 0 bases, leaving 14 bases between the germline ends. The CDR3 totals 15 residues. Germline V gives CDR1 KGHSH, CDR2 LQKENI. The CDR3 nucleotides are TGTGCCAGCTCCCCAGGGGCTGGAGCTAACTATGGCTACACCTTC. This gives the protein CASSPGAGANYGYTF.

This CDR3 reads CASSHVSRTGTAEAFF. CDR3 DNA: TGCGCCAGCAGCCACGTAAGCCGGACAGGGACGGCTGAAGCTTTCTTT. This rearrangement joins TRBV4-1 to TRBJ1-1; 8 bases match TRBD1. V lost 3 bases and J lost 6; bases outside the gene matches: 12. The V gene's germline CDR1 is MGHRA and CDR2 YSYEKL. The CDR3 loop spans 16 amino acids.

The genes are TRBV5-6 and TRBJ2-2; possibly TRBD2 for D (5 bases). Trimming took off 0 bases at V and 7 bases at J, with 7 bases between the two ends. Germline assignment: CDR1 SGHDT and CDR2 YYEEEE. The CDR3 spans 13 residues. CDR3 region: CASSLVAGGELFF. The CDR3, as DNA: TGTGCCAGCAGCTTGGTCGCGGGCGGGGAGCTGTTTTTT. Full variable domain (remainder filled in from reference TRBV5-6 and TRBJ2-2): DAGVTQSPTHLIKTRGQQVTLRCSPKSGHDTVSWYQQALGQGPQFIFQYYEEEERQRGNFPDRFSGHQFPNYSSELNVNALLLGDSALYLCASSLVAGGELFFGEGSRLTVL.

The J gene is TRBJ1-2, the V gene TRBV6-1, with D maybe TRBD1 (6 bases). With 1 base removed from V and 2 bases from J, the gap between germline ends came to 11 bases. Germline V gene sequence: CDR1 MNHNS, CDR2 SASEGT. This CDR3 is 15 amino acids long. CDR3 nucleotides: TGTGCCAGCAGTGAAGGGACAGAGCTGAACTATGGCTACACCTTC. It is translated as CASSEGTELNYGYTF.

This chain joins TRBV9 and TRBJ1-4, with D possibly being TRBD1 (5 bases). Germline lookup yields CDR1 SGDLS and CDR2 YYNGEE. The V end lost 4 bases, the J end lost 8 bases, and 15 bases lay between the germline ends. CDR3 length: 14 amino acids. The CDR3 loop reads CASSRGTAKEKLFF. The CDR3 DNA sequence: TGTGCCAGCAGCCGCGGGACCGCCAAAGAAAAACTGTTTTTT.

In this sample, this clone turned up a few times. CDR3 loop: CASSSIGTAEAFF. Written as DNA, the CDR3 is TGTGCCAGCAGCTCCATCGGGACTGCTGAAGCTTTCTTT. This chain connects TRBV7-9 to TRBJ1-1; D is possibly TRBD1 (5 bases). CDR1 SEHNR and CDR2 FQNEAQ come from the germline V gene (reference sequence). This CDR3 spans 13 amino acids. V lost 4 bases and J lost 6, with 12 bases in between.

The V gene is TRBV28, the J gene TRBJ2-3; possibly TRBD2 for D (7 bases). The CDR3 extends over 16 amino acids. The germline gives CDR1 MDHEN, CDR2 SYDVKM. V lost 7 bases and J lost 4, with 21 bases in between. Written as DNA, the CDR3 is TGTGCCAGCACCCCGGGAGGCGGGGGCCCCGCAGATACGCAGTATTTT. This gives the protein CASTPGGGGPADTQYF.

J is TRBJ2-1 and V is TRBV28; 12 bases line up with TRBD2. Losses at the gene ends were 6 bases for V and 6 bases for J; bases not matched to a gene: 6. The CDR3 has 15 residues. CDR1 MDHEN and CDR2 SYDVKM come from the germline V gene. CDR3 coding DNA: TGTGCCAGCAGGGGAGAACTAGCGGGAGGCAATGAGCAGTTCTTC. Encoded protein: CASRGELAGGNEQFF.

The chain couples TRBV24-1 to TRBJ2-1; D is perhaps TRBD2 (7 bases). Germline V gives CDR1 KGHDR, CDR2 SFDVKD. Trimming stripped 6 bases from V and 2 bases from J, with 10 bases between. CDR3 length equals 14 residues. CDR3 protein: CATSRGGAYNEQFF. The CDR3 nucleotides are TGTGCCACCAGTAGAGGGGGGGCCTACAATGAGCAGTTCTTC.

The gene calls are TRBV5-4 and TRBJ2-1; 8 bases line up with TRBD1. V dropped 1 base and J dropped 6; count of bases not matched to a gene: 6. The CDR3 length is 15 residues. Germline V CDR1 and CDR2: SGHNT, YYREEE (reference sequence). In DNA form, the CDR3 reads TGTGCCAGCAGCTTGCGAGACAGGGGTGGCAATGAGCAGTTCTTC. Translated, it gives CASSLRDRGGNEQFF. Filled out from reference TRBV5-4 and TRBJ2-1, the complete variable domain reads ETGVTQSPTHLIKTRGQQVTLRCSSQSGHNTVSWYQQALGQGPQFIFQYYREEENGRGNFPPRFSGLQFPNYSSELNVNALELDDSALYLCASSLRDRGGNEQFFGPGTRLTVL.

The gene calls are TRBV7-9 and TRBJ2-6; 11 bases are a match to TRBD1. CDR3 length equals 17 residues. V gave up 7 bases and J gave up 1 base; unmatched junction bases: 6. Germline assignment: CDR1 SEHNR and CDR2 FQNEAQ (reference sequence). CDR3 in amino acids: CASTPGQGASGANVLTF. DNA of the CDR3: TGTGCCAGCACACCCGGACAGGGGGCATCTGGGGCCAACGTCCTGACTTTC.

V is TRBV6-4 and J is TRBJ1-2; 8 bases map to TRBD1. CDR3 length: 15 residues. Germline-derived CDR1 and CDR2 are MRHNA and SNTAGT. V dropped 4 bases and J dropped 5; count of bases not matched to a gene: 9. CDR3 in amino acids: CASSASQGAGYGYTF. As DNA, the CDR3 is TGTGCCAGCAGTGCCTCCCAGGGGGCCGGTTATGGCTACACCTTC.

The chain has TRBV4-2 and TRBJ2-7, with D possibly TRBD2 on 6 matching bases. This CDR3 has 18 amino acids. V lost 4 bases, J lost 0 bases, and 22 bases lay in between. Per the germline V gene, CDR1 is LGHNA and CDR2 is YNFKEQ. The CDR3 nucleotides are TGTGCCAGCAGCCCCAGGAACGCCGGGACTTCGAGCTCCTACGAGCAGTACTTC. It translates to CASSPRNAGTSSSYEQYF.

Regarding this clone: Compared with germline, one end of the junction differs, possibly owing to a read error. CDR3 sequence (DNA): TGTGCCAGCAGCCCCCTCGCCCTAGCGGGGGGGCGGGCTAACTTC. Amino acid sequence: CASSPLALAGGRANF. The chain carries TRBV7-2 and TRBJ2-5, with 12 bases matching TRBD2. The CDR3 contains 15 residues. The germline gives CDR1 SGHTA, CDR2 FQGNSA.

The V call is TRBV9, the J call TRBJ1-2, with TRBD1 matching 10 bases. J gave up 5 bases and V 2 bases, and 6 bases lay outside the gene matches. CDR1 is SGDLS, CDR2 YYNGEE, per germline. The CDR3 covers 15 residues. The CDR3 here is CASSVLGQGSYGYTF. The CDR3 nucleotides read TGTGCCAGCAGCGTTCTGGGACAGGGGTCGTATGGCTACACCTTC.